What follows is one T cell receptor beta chain and its context. The data were produced by immunoSEQ multiplex PCR, yet TCRdb's version contains in-frame clones alone and is incomplete. The sample includes 90,000 to 120,000 clones, 94% of them seen just once. V was shortened by 0 bases and J by 4 bases, with 10 bases between the two germline ends. The CDR3 runs to 14 residues. Germline-derived CDR1 and CDR2 are SGHTS and YDEGEE. The record originates from a study of T cell changes during pregnancy in multiple sclerosis. This specimen was peripheral blood, taken before pregnancy. V gene TRBV5-8 combines with J gene TRBJ2-5; maybe TRBD1 (5 bases). This clonotype originated in a female donor with multiple sclerosis, enrolled in a pregnancy study. The CDR3 DNA reads TGTGCCAGCAGCTTGGCCGGAAGGGGAGAGACCCAGTACTTC. It yields the protein CASSLAGRGETQYF.